This TCR beta chain is drawn from a study of blood T cells in healthy people across ages. Points from the study as a whole: Unsorted PBMC input precluded a conclusive naive versus antigen-experienced comparison. Older age coincided with a roughly linear decline in TCR beta diversity per million T cells.

A second PCR of roughly 7 to 11 cycles used a sample-barcoded 5' primer and a J-beta primer mix. A single record per CDR3 protein comes from TCRdb applying MiXCR to the 5' RACE reads. The sample shows 450,000 to 600,000 distinct CDR3 sequences, roughly a quarter of them seen only once. This clonotype was recorded a few times. Its antigen is not identified. The ends were cut back, 0 bases at V and 2 bases at J, with 10 bases in the middle. CDR3 length equals 15 residues. Germline V gene data show CDR1 as SEHNR and CDR2 as FQNEAQ (reference sequence). The same data also went into a second study, on T cells of mothers and their children. That source reports: Donation came from three healthy Caucasian mothers together with their six children. It was related mother-child pairs that showed slightly higher overlap than unrelated pairs, without reaching significance.

Sequences were obtained from blood. This receptor was identified in a boy aged 2 to 10 in good health. The chain employs TRBV7-9 and TRBJ1-2, with D possibly TRBD1 on 5 matching bases. DNA of the CDR3: TGTGCCAGCAGCTTAGCGACGGACACAAACTATGGCTACACCTTC. It yields the protein CASSLATDTNYGYTF.